The rows below give T cell receptor beta chains drawn from one sample of a study of resident and recirculating memory T cells in vitiligo. Produced via immunoSEQ multiplex PCR; TCRdb's table is partial and in-frame only. This sample has around 43,000 clones; around nine tenths occur once, and the top ten carry roughly 4.5%. The sample comprised blood. The receptors come from a male donor with vitiligo. CDR3s include the opening cysteine and the closing phenylalanine or tryptophan. The order of the fields is CDR3 protein, CDR3 DNA, D gene, V gene, J gene, CDR3 length, clone size. The D gene is left open where the match is weak. Expanded clones get a size class; other rows say once, few or many, or leave the size out.

CASSGDRKDGQYF,TGTGCCAGCAGTGGGGACAGAAAGGATGGGCAGTACTTC,TRBD1,TRBV6-1,TRBJ2-7,13,.
CASSQDWTGNQPQHF,TGCGCCAGCAGCCAAGACTGGACAGGCAATCAGCCCCAGCATTTT,.,TRBV4-3,TRBJ1-5,15,.
CASSSTGTEKIRGYTF,TGTGCCAGTAGTAGCACCGGGACTGAAAAGATCCGAGGGTACACCTTC,.,TRBV19,TRBJ1-2,16,once
CASHPVRGGTGELFF,TGTGCCAGCCACCCGGTGCGGGGGGGCACCGGGGAGCTGTTTTTT,TRBD2,TRBV19,TRBJ2-2,15,.
CAWSEGLSSYNEQFF,TGTGCCTGGAGTGAGGGACTCAGCTCCTACAATGAGCAGTTCTTC,.,TRBV30,TRBJ2-1,15,.
CASSVGTVITQETQYF,TGTGCCAGCAGTGTCGGTACAGTAATCACCCAAGAGACCCAGTACTTC,.,TRBV6-1,TRBJ2-5,16,.
CASSLTGWIGYTF,TGTGCCAGCAGTCTGACAGGGTGGATTGGCTACACCTTC,TRBD1,TRBV6-1,TRBJ1-2,13,.
CASRYFRGYEQYF,TGTGCCAGCAGATATTTCAGGGGCTACGAGCAGTACTTC,.,TRBV6-6,TRBJ2-7,13,.
CASSFVRGGSSPLHF,TGTGCCAGCAGTTTTGTTAGGGGAGGGAGTTCACCCCTCCACTTT,.,TRBV5-6,TRBJ1-6,15,.
CASSVGPYEQYF,TGTGCCAGCAGTGTTGGGCCCTACGAGCAGTACTTC,.,TRBV2,TRBJ2-7,12,.
CATSRVHTATNEKLFF,TGTGCCACCAGCAGAGTACACACCGCAACTAATGAAAAACTGTTTTTT,.,TRBV15,TRBJ1-4,16,.
CASSLGEGDIQYF,TGTGCCAGCAGTTTGGGGGAGGGGGACATTCAGTACTTC,.,TRBV7-2,TRBJ2-4,13,.
CASSVGTEAFF,TGTGCCAGCAGTGTCGGCACTGAAGCTTTCTTT,.,TRBV6-1,TRBJ1-1,11,.
CASSQGAAYGYTF,TGTGCCAGCAGTCAGGGGGCCGCCTATGGCTACACCTTC,TRBD1,TRBV7-8,TRBJ1-2,13,.
CASSYRGTGQPQHF,TGTGCCAGCAGTTACCGGGGAACCGGTCAGCCCCAGCATTTT,.,TRBV6-5,TRBJ1-5,14,.
CASSSIQLHEQFF,TGCGCCAGCAGCTCGATTCAACTGCATGAGCAGTTCTTC,.,TRBV5-1,TRBJ2-1,13,.
CASRSGQGLGSPLHF,TGTGCCAGCAGGTCGGGACAGGGGCTCGGTTCACCCCTCCACTTT,TRBD1,TRBV2,TRBJ1-6,15,.
CASSGRSLNTEAFF,TGTGCCAGCAGTGGCCGGAGCTTGAACACTGAAGCTTTCTTT,.,TRBV27,TRBJ1-1,14,.
CASNAGGNTEAFF,TGTGCCAGCAATGCGGGAGGGAACACTGAAGCTTTCTTT,.,TRBV2,TRBJ1-1,13,.
CASSRGTDRGHNEQFF,TGTGCCAGCAGCCGGGGAACTGACAGGGGACACAATGAGCAGTTCTTC,TRBD1,TRBV7-3,TRBJ2-1,16,.
CASSLWVGGGNQPQHF,TGTGCCAGCAGCTTATGGGTAGGGGGCGGAAATCAGCCCCAGCATTTT,TRBD1,TRBV7-9,TRBJ1-5,16,.
CASSASGGAGGNTIYF,TGTGCCAGCAGCGCATCAGGGGGCGCGGGTGGAAACACCATATATTTT,TRBD1,TRBV9,TRBJ1-3,16,.
CAISRQGATSYEQYF,TGTGCCATCAGTCGACAGGGGGCGACTTCCTACGAGCAGTACTTC,TRBD1,TRBV10-3,TRBJ2-7,15,.
CASSPRLGSSAFGYTF,TGTGCCAGCAGCCCTAGATTAGGCAGCTCCGCCTTCGGCTACACCTTC,.,TRBV7-2,TRBJ1-2,16,.
CASSLVGRRDHEQYF,TGTGCCAGCAGCTTAGTAGGGAGGAGGGACCACGAGCAGTACTTC,.,TRBV7-8,TRBJ2-7,15,few
CAWIRRGYNEQFF,TGTGCCTGGATCAGGCGGGGCTACAATGAGCAGTTCTTC,.,TRBV30,TRBJ2-1,13,.
CAISESGQGLNEQYF,TGTGCCATCAGTGAGTCCGGACAGGGGCTGAACGAGCAGTACTTC,TRBD1,TRBV10-3,TRBJ2-7,15,.
CASSRTGTGDSPLHF,TGTGCCAGCAGCCGTACCGGGACAGGAGATTCACCCCTCCACTTT,TRBD1,TRBV6-6,TRBJ1-6,15,.
CASSLGQGHYTF,TGTGCCAGCAGCTTGGGACAGGGACACTACACCTTC,TRBD1,TRBV5-4,TRBJ1-2,12,.
CASSSEIGVQQYF,TGTGCCAGCAGTTCCGAGATCGGGGTCCAGCAGTACTTC,.,TRBV6-6,TRBJ2-7,13,.
CASSAGGNTEAFF,TGTGCCAGCAGCGCGGGGGGGAACACTGAAGCTTTCTTT,.,TRBV9,TRBJ1-1,13,.
CATHPLGQGATDTQYF,TGTGCCACCCATCCGTTGGGACAGGGGGCTACAGATACGCAGTATTTT,TRBD1,TRBV10-3,TRBJ2-3,16,.
CASSQGLAGGFLYNEQFF,TGTGCCAGCAGCCAAGGACTAGCGGGGGGCTTCCTCTACAATGAGCAGTTCTTC,TRBD2,TRBV14,TRBJ2-1,18,.
CASSSRPGGDYGYTF,TGTGCCAGCAGCTCTCGACCGGGGGGGGACTATGGCTACACCTTC,.,TRBV7-9,TRBJ1-2,15,.
CASRTLDADSNQPQHF,TGTGCCAGCAGGACACTTGACGCAGATAGCAATCAGCCCCAGCATTTT,.,TRBV28,TRBJ1-5,16,.
CASSRVLNQPQHF,TGTGCCAGCAGCCGAGTCCTCAATCAGCCCCAGCATTTT,.,TRBV7-2,TRBJ1-5,13,.
CASSQLLAGGRIEQYF,TGTGCCAGCAGCCAACTTCTAGCGGGGGGCCGTATCGAGCAGTACTTC,TRBD2,TRBV11-2,TRBJ2-7,16,.
CATSRDVSVLAKNIQYF,TGTGCCACCAGCAGAGATGTGAGCGTATTAGCCAAAAACATTCAGTACTTC,.,TRBV15,TRBJ2-4,17,.
CASSPASGGEQYF,TGTGCCAGCAGCCCCGCCTCAGGGGGGGAGCAGTACTTC,.,TRBV9,TRBJ2-7,13,.
CASSLTGGNSPLHF,TGTGCCAGCAGCTTGACAGGAGGGAATTCACCCCTCCACTTT,.,TRBV5-6,TRBJ1-6,14,.
CASSHGQENSIYF,TGTGCCAGTAGCCATGGACAGGAAAATTCCATATATTTT,TRBD1,TRBV19,TRBJ1-3,13,.
CASSADGTSGGRKQFF,TGTGCCAGCAGTGCCGATGGGACTAGCGGGGGGAGAAAGCAGTTCTTC,TRBD2,TRBV6-1,TRBJ2-1,16,.
CASSSSGGTAKTQYF,TGTGCCAGTAGTAGTAGCGGAGGGACGGCGAAGACCCAGTACTTC,.,TRBV19,TRBJ2-5,15,.
CAWSPAGAQYGYTF,TGTGCCTGGAGCCCGGCCGGAGCCCAATATGGCTACACCTTC,.,TRBV30,TRBJ1-2,14,.
CASSKVARERYEQYF,TGTGCCAGCAGCAAAGTCGCTCGGGAGCGGTACGAGCAGTACTTC,.,TRBV21-1,TRBJ2-7,15,.
CASRRLGLSDTDTQYF,TGTGCCAGCAGAAGACTGGGGCTATCCGACACAGATACGCAGTATTTT,.,TRBV9,TRBJ2-3,16,once
CASRIIGERGLRNTIYF,TGTGCCAGCAGGATAATCGGGGAGAGGGGGCTTAGAAACACCATATATTTT,TRBD1,TRBV13,TRBJ1-3,17,.
CASSPGLINSPLHF,TGTGCCAGCAGCCCTGGACTGATTAATTCACCCCTCCACTTT,.,TRBV14,TRBJ1-6,14,.
CAGRGGEETQYF,TGTGCCGGCCGCGGGGGGGAAGAGACCCAGTACTTC,TRBD2,TRBV6-6,TRBJ2-5,12,.
CASSLEGASLRLFF,TGCGCCAGCAGCTTAGAAGGGGCGAGTTTACGGCTGTTTTTT,.,TRBV5-1,TRBJ1-4,14,.
CASSDRVWEKLFF,TGTGCCAGTTCAGACAGGGTGTGGGAAAAACTGTTTTTT,TRBD1,TRBV19,TRBJ1-4,13,.